One and the same sample provided the 20 T cell receptor beta chains below, sequenced in a study of control samples from healthy donors and cancer patients. Sequencing was performed with immunoSEQ multiplex PCR; in TCRdb, only in-frame clones are kept and a portion is missing. The table lists about 120,000 clones, about 93% of them singletons. The specimen sequenced was PBMCs. These receptors originate from a man between 45 and 60 years old with head and neck cancer.

The chain recombines TRBV2 with TRBJ1-1, with D perhaps matching TRBD1 (6 bases). The CDR3 loop spans 14 amino acids. V lost 5 bases to trimming and J lost 1 base, with 11 bases between them. Germline CDR1 SNHLY, CDR2 FYNNEI. For the CDR3, the DNA is TGTGCCAGCAGTTCGGACAGAACGAACACTGAAGCTTTCTTT. It is translated as CASSSDRTNTEAFF.

The rearrangement joins TRBV9 to TRBJ2-1; 7 nucleotides match TRBD2. Germline CDR1 and CDR2: SGDLS and YYNGEE. V trimming: 4 bases; J trimming: 1 base; junction bases outside the gene matches: 5. The CDR3 has 15 amino acids. The CDR3 loop is CASSSRTSSYNEQFF. The DNA of the CDR3 is TGTGCCAGCAGCTCTCGGACTAGTTCCTACAATGAGCAGTTCTTC.

The J gene is TRBJ2-7, the V gene TRBV6-5; TRBD1 might be the D (5 bases). Germline V gives CDR1 MNHEY, CDR2 SVGAGI. The CDR3 loop spans 12 amino acids. Trimming pared 4 bases from V and 6 bases from J, leaving 10 bases between. This CDR3 is CASSSTGSEQYF. CDR3 bases: TGTGCCAGCAGTTCAACAGGATCCGAGCAGTACTTC.

This chain links TRBV7-8 with TRBJ1-5; D uncertain. The CDR3 runs 13 residues. CDR1 is SGHVS and CDR2 is FQNEAQ in the germline V gene. V was pared by 5 bases and J by 4 bases, with 9 bases between. CDR3 amino acids: CASSPSRNQPQHF. In nucleotides, the CDR3 is TGTGCCAGCAGCCCAAGCAGGAATCAGCCCCAGCATTTT.

Comment on this clone: One end of the junction does not line up with germline, which may come from a read error. CDR3 protein: CASSLGRNPECF. The CDR3 bases are TGTGCCAGCAGCTTAGGCCGTAACCCTGAGTGCTTC. The chain employs TRBV13 and TRBJ2-4; no reliable D call. CDR3 length equals 12 residues. Per germline, CDR1 PRHDT and CDR2 FYEKMQ (reference sequence). The variable domain in full, with the rest retrieved from reference TRBV13 and TRBJ2-4, is AAGVIQSPRHLIKEKRETATLKCYPIPRHDTVYWYQQGPGQDPQFLISFYEKMQSDKGSIPDRFSAQQFSDYHSELNMSSLELGDSALYFCASSLGRNPECFGAGTRLSVL.

This clone occurred once. The chain couples TRBV7-9 to TRBJ2-3; D is undetermined. CDR3 length: 15 amino acids. The ends were cut back, 5 bases at V and 6 bases at J, with 18 bases in the middle. Germline loops: CDR1 SEHNR, CDR2 FQNEAQ (reference sequence). The CDR3 region is CASSPPYRAHDTQYF. The DNA of the CDR3 is TGTGCCAGCAGCCCCCCGTATAGGGCCCATGATACGCAGTATTTT.

Here the CDR3 reads CASSQDRTLQETQYF. The CDR3 DNA sequence: TGCGCCAGCAGCCAAGATCGGACGCTACAAGAGACCCAGTACTTC. The chain employs TRBV4-1 and TRBJ2-5, with no clear D. V was pared by 0 bases and J by 2 bases, with 10 bases between. CDR1 is MGHRA and CDR2 is YSYEKL in the germline V gene. The CDR3 totals 15 residues.

This CDR3 reads CASSSTLFNEKLFF. The DNA of the CDR3 is TGTGCCAGCAGCTCAACCCTCTTTAATGAAAAACTGTTTTTT. V and J are TRBV6-5 and TRBJ1-4; D remains unclear. Trimming pared 6 bases from V and 4 bases from J, leaving 12 bases between. Germline V gene data show CDR1 as MNHEY and CDR2 as SVGAGI. The CDR3 length is 14 residues.

The chain links TRBV19 to TRBJ2-2; TRBD1 is a possible D gene (7 bases). Germline V lookup: CDR1 LNHDA, CDR2 SQIVND (reference sequence). CDR3 length: 19 amino acids. The V end lost 9 bases, the J end lost 1 base, and 27 bases lay between the germline ends. The CDR3 region has the DNA TGTGCCAGAATATTTAAATACAAACAGGGGACTTGGAACACCGGGGAGCTGTTTTTT. Amino acids: CARIFKYKQGTWNTGELFF.

The chain couples TRBV27 to TRBJ2-3; the D is unclear. The CDR3 is 14 amino acids. Germline CDR1 and CDR2: MNHEY and SMNVEV (reference sequence). The V end lost 3 bases, the J end lost 0 bases, and 7 bases lay between the germline ends. The CDR3, as DNA: TGTGCCAGCAGTTTCGGAAAAAGCACAGATACGCAGTATTTT. Protein sequence: CASSFGKSTDTQYF.

This chain uses TRBV6-1 with TRBJ2-1; 14 nucleotides match TRBD2. The germline gives CDR1 MNHNS, CDR2 SASEGT. J lost 0 bases, V lost 2 bases, and 15 bases had no gene match. The CDR3 spans 22 residues. The CDR3: CASSERRNRGLAGASSYNEQFF. CDR3 in DNA: TGTGCCAGCAGTGAAAGGCGTAATCGGGGACTAGCGGGGGCAAGCTCCTACAATGAGCAGTTCTTC.

V and J are TRBV14 and TRBJ1-4, with 8 bases aligning to TRBD1. V dropped 3 bases and J dropped 1; count of bases not matched to a gene: 4. This CDR3 spans 16 amino acids. In germline, CDR1 is SGHDN, CDR2 FVKESK. The CDR3: CASSQADRGTNEKLFF. DNA for the CDR3: TGTGCCAGCAGCCAGGCAGACAGGGGAACTAATGAAAAACTGTTTTTT.

The V gene is TRBV4-1, the J gene TRBJ2-4; 8 positions agree with TRBD2. The CDR3 is 15 residues long. Germline V gene sequence: CDR1 MGHRA, CDR2 YSYEKL. V lost 0 bases, J lost 8 bases, and 6 bases stayed unmatched. In DNA, the CDR3 is TGCGCCAGCAGCCAAGATGGCGGGGGGATGGACATTCAGTACTTC. This encodes CASSQDGGGMDIQYF.

The V gene is TRBV12-3 or TRBV12-4, the J gene TRBJ2-3, with D hard to call. V shed 8 bases and J shed 2 bases, with 11 bases lying between them. There are 13 residues in the CDR3. CDR3 amino acids: CASGATDTDTQYF. The CDR3, as DNA: TGTGCCAGCGGAGCCACGGACACAGATACGCAGTATTTT.

The chain recombines TRBV27 with TRBJ1-2; TRBD1 is a possible D gene (6 bases). The germline V gene encodes CDR1 MNHEY and CDR2 SMNVEV (reference sequence). CDR3 length: 13 residues. V was cut by 6 bases and J by 4 bases, with 12 bases left in between. CDR3: CASRGGGGYGYTF. The CDR3 DNA reads as TGTGCCAGCAGAGGGGGGGGCGGCTATGGCTACACCTTC.

The V call is TRBV7-2, the J call TRBJ2-1, with D unclear. Per the germline V gene, CDR1 is SGHTA and CDR2 is FQGNSA. CDR3 length: 15 residues. The V and J ends lost 0 bases and 0 bases respectively, with 6 bases between them. CDR3 residues: CASSLAMGSYNEQFF. The CDR3 DNA reads as TGTGCCAGCAGCTTAGCGATGGGCTCCTACAATGAGCAGTTCTTC.

The chain is built from TRBV7-7 and TRBJ2-2; maybe TRBD1 (5 bases). Germline CDR1 and CDR2: SSHAT and FNYEAQ (reference sequence). Between the trimmed V and J ends, which lost 5 bases and 0 bases, there was a span of 10 bases. This CDR3 comprises 15 residues. CDR3 coding DNA: TGTGCCAGCAGCGCTACAGGATCGAACACCGGGGAGCTGTTTTTT. Encoded protein: CASSATGSNTGELFF.

V and J are TRBV9 and TRBJ1-1, with TRBD1 matching over 7 bases. V gave up 0 bases and J gave up 8 bases; unmatched junction bases: 4. CDR1 is SGDLS, CDR2 YYNGEE, per germline. The CDR3 sequence is 13 residues long. CDR3 sequence (DNA): TGTGCCAGCAGCGTAGCGGGGACAGTGGAAGCTTTCTTT. Amino acids: CASSVAGTVEAFF.

The rearrangement links TRBV18 to TRBJ2-1; unclear D gene. CDR3 length: 14 residues. V dropped 0 bases and J dropped 10 bases, with 13 bases sitting between them. Germline assignment: CDR1 KGHSH and CDR2 LQKENI. The CDR3 DNA is TGTGCCAGCTCACCACCGAATTCTCTGGAGGAGCAGTTCTTC. Protein: CASSPPNSLEEQFF.

The chain joins TRBV2 to TRBJ2-7; D gene unclear. V was pared by 6 bases and J by 2 bases, with 5 bases between. The CDR3 runs 11 residues. Germline CDR1 is SNHLY and CDR2 is FYNNEI. The CDR3 DNA reads as TGTGCCAGCAGGAAAACCTACGAGCAGTACTTC. It is translated as CASRKTYEQYF.